A single sample gave rise to the 19 T cell receptor beta chains below, sequenced in a study of CD8+CD57+ T cells in acquired aplastic anemia (dated by TCRdb to the late 2010s). Sequencer: Illumina HiSeq 2000. Genomic DNA served as template for TCR beta VDJ combination and CDR3 sequence profiling. TCRdb's own reprocessing of the public reads used fastp at Q25 and MiXCR and kept productive beta chains. Entries that share a CDR3 protein sequence are merged under the most common genes and DNA. The sample table shows 400,000 to 450,000 distinct CDR3 sequences, and roughly 68% are seen once. The ten biggest clones cover less than 4% of the sample. Sequenced material: sorted CD4+, CD8+, or CD8+CD57+ T cells (not recorded which) from PBMCs. The receptors here all came from a human donor in good health, serving as a control.

This clonotype was detected many times. The J gene is TRBJ1-1, the V gene TRBV30; possibly TRBD1 for D (5 bases). Germline V gene data show CDR1 as GTSNPN and CDR2 as SVGIG (reference sequence). With 8 bases removed from V and 1 base from J, the gap between germline ends came to 8 bases. CDR3 length: 11 residues. As DNA, the CDR3 is TGTGCCGCAGGGAAGAACACTGAAGCTTTCTTT. Translated, it gives CAAGKNTEAFF.

J is TRBJ2-1 and V is TRBV20-1; no reliable D call. Germline V CDR1 and CDR2: DFQATT, SNEGSKA (reference sequence). Trimming removed 7 bases at V and 1 base at J, with 11 bases between. The CDR3 extends over 13 amino acids. In DNA form, the CDR3 reads TGCAGTGAGTCGAGTCCGTCCTACAATGAGCAGTTCTTC. Translated, it gives CSESSPSYNEQFF.

The gene calls are TRBV12-3 or TRBV12-4 and TRBJ1-1; TRBD1 aligns across 7 bases. This CDR3 is 14 amino acids long. Trimming at V came to 6 bases and at J to 4 bases, leaving 8 bases not matched to a gene. CDR3 loop: CASRLTGSATEAFF. CDR3 nucleotides: TGTGCCAGCAGGTTGACAGGGTCGGCCACTGAAGCTTTCTTT.

This clonotype has a single count. The chain is built from TRBV20-1 and TRBJ1-2, with a weak D call TRBD1 (5 bases). Trimming shortened V by 3 bases and J by 4 bases, and 21 bases separated the two germline ends. CDR1 and CDR2 (germline): DFQATT, SNEGSKA (reference sequence). The CDR3 has 16 residues. The CDR3 protein is CSASGVQTDIGYGYTF. CDR3 DNA: TGCAGTGCTAGTGGGGTTCAGACAGATATAGGCTATGGCTACACCTTC.

The CDR3 DNA is TGTGCCAGCAGCGCTTCGACAGGGGGTGGAAACACCATGACTTTC. It translates to CASSASTGGGNTMTF. V usage is TRBV9 and J usage is TRBJ2-6; 9 positions agree with TRBD1. Germline trimming cut 3 bases from V and 17 bases from J; bases unmatched to any gene: 15. The CDR3 contains 15 residues. Germline loops: CDR1 SGDLS, CDR2 YYNGEE. Filled out from reference TRBV9 and TRBJ2-6, the complete variable domain reads DSGVTQTPKHLITATGQRVTLRCSPRSGDLSVYWYQQSLDQGLQFLIQYYNGEERAKGNILERFSAQQFPDLHSELNLSSLELGDSALYFCASSASTGGGNTMTFGAGSRLTVL.

About this clonotype itself: Since the CDR3 does not end with the conserved phenylalanine or tryptophan, this likely comes from a read error. The limits of the CDR3 on the DNA are not certain, so only TCRdb's listed CDR3 is given. The chain has TRBV29-1 and TRBJ2-5; the DNA was not compared with TRBD1, the D call given in the table. Germline V gives CDR1 SQVTM, CDR2 ANQGSEA. The CDR3 comprises 12 residues, both ends counted. The CDR3 loop reads CSVVGDEATQQY.

The sample holds many counts of this clonotype. The DNA of the CDR3 is TGTGCCAGCAGTTTTTCGCAGGCCAGGAACGAGCAGTACTTC. Encoded protein: CASSFSQARNEQYF. The chain links TRBV12-3 or TRBV12-4 to TRBJ2-7; no clear D gene. V lost 3 bases, J lost 5 bases, and 14 bases lay in between. The CDR3 loop spans 14 amino acids.

The chain employs TRBV20-1 and TRBJ1-2; no reliable D call. The CDR3 length is 14 residues. The V end was cut by 0 bases, the J end by 6 bases, with 14 bases between. The germline V gene encodes CDR1 DFQATT and CDR2 SNEGSKA (reference sequence). In nucleotides, the CDR3 is TGCAGTGCTAGAGACAGCGTCACAGATAATGGCTACACCTTC. Residues: CSARDSVTDNGYTF.

The V call is TRBV29-1, the J call TRBJ2-4; D may be TRBD2 (5 bases). Germline CDR1 SQVTM, CDR2 ANQGSEA. The CDR3 is 12 amino acids. CDR3 residues: CSAKTGVNIQYF. The CDR3 DNA follows: TGCAGTGCTAAAACCGGGGTGAACATTCAGTACTTC. The whole variable domain, filled in from reference TRBV29-1 and TRBJ2-4, reads SAVISQKPSRDICQRGTSLTIQCQVDSQVTMMFWYRQQPGQSLTLIATANQGSEATYESGFVIDKFPISRPNLTFSTLTVSNMSPEDSSIYLCSAKTGVNIQYFGAGTRLSVL.

On this clonotype: One end of the junction varies from germline; a read error may be responsible. This chain links TRBV12-5 with TRBJ2-5; 9 bases are a match to TRBD2. The CDR3 is 14 residues long. Germline CDR1 LGHNT, CDR2 FRNRAP. The CDR3 DNA is TGTGCCAGTGGCTTAGTTGCGGGGGGGGAGACCCAGTACTTC. Protein: CASGLVAGGETQYF.

This clonotype was seen ten or more times. CDR3 residues: CASSLPLSPLHF. DNA of the CDR3: TGTGCCAGCAGCCTACCCCTTTCACCCCTCCACTTT. The chain couples TRBV7-2 to TRBJ1-6; D unclear. CDR3 length: 12 amino acids. Germline V gives CDR1 SGHTA, CDR2 FQGNSA. The V and J ends lost 5 bases and 9 bases respectively, with 8 bases between them.

The chain employs TRBV7-8 and TRBJ2-7; TRBD1 matches at 8 bases. Germline V gives CDR1 SGHVS, CDR2 FQNEAQ. This CDR3 region has 16 residues. The V segment lost 5 bases and the J segment 4 bases; nucleotides outside the gene matches: 13. Written as DNA, the CDR3 is TGTGCCAGCAGCCTCGGGTTCGGACAGGGTCAGTACGAGCAGTACTTC. Translation: CASSLGFGQGQYEQYF.

To note about this clonotype: This is likely a read error, given that the CDR3 carries no conserved phenylalanine or tryptophan at its end. No DNA is shown, since the ends of the CDR3 on it are uncertain; the CDR3 is the one TCRdb lists. The CDR3 is CASSAQASSKETFYL. The genes are TRBV2 and TRBJ2-5. Germline V gives CDR1 SNHLY, CDR2 FYNNEI. The CDR3 comprises 15 residues, both ends counted.

Comments on this clonotype: The junction differs from germline at one of its ends, possibly a read error. V usage is TRBV9 and J usage is TRBJ1-2, with D unresolved. CDR3 length: 14 amino acids. CDR1 is SGDLS and CDR2 is YYNGEE in the germline V gene. CDR3 region: CASSVARSSQDYPF. CDR3 bases: TGTGCCAGCAGCGTAGCGCGGAGCAGTCAAGACTACCCCTTC.

This clonotype was found once. One junction end does not reproduce the germline sequence, and a read error may be involved. The chain uses TRBV9 and TRBJ2-5; no firm D call. The germline V gene encodes CDR1 SGDLS and CDR2 YYNGEE. This CDR3 spans 13 amino acids. CDR3 DNA: TGTGCCAGCAGCTTATCGGCAGCCAGGCATCCTAACTTC. Translation gives CASSLSAARHPNF.

This clonotype has at least ten counts. The V and J genes are TRBV7-2 and TRBJ2-3, with 8 bases aligning to TRBD2. The CDR3 has 17 amino acids. The V gene's germline CDR1 is SGHTA and CDR2 FQGNSA. The ends lost 4 bases at V and 2 bases at J; junction bases unmatched: 11. The CDR3 nucleotides are TGTGCCAGCAGCTCTAGCCCGGGACTAGGCGTCACAGATACGCAGTATTTT. The encoded protein is CASSSSPGLGVTDTQYF. Full variable domain (outside the CDR3, taken from reference TRBV7-2 and TRBJ2-3): GAGVSQSPSNKVTEKGKDVELRCDPISGHTALYWYRQSLGQGLEFLIYFQGNSAPDKSGLPSDRFSAERTGGSVSTLTIQRTQQEDSAVYLCASSSSPGLGVTDTQYFGPGTRLTVL.

About this clonotype: Mismatch with germline at one junction end may stem from a read error. This chain connects TRBV6-1 to TRBJ1-2; 10 positions agree with TRBD1. The CDR3 runs 16 residues. Germline V CDR1 and CDR2: MNHNS, SASEGT. The CDR3: CASSQTRQGANYGYAF. The CDR3 nucleotides are TGTGCCAGCAGCCAGACTCGACAGGGGGCGAACTATGGCTACGCCTTC.

The V gene is TRBV7-3, the J gene TRBJ2-2; D might be TRBD1 (5 bases). The CDR3 consists of 15 residues. CDR1 is SGHTA, CDR2 FQGTGA, per germline. The V end was cut by 2 bases, the J end by 17 bases, with 24 bases between. The CDR3 nucleotides read TGTGCCAGCAGCTTACAACAGGCCGACACTGAGGAGTTCTTTTTT. It is translated as CASSLQQADTEEFFF. Together with reference TRBV7-3 and TRBJ2-2, the CDR3 gives the full variable domain: GAGVSQTPSNKVTEKGKYVELRCDPISGHTALYWYRQSLGQGPEFLIYFQGTGAADDSGLPNDRFFAVRPEGSVSTLKIQRTERGDSAVYLCASSLQQADTEEFFFGEGSRLTVL.

The chain's CDR3 is CSAKQGDSEAFF. Written as DNA, the CDR3 is TGCAGTGCAAAGCAGGGGGACTCTGAAGCTTTCTTT. V and J are TRBV20-1 and TRBJ1-1; 7 bases fit TRBD1. Germline CDR1 and CDR2: DFQATT and SNEGSKA (reference sequence). Losses at the gene ends were 6 bases for V and 6 bases for J; bases not matched to a gene: 7. The CDR3 runs to 12 residues.